Below, 21 T cell receptor beta chains from the same sample are listed, as sequenced in a study of blood T cell repertoires in COVID-19. Sequenced by immunoSEQ multiplex PCR; TCRdb stores in-frame clones only, minus some. Counted here are over 45,000 clones, around four fifths occurring once; the ten biggest clones make up over 10%. The specimen sequenced was peripheral blood. Receptors were obtained from a human donor in a cohort sampled during active COVID-19.

The chain is built from TRBV18 and TRBJ1-1; 7 nucleotides agree with TRBD1. The CDR3 length is 13 residues. Per germline, CDR1 KGHSH and CDR2 LQKENI. With 3 bases clipped from V and 5 bases from J, the junction kept 3 bases outside the gene matches. The CDR3 spells CASSPNRGTEAFF. The CDR3 DNA reads as TGTGCCAGCTCACCTAACAGGGGAACTGAAGCTTTCTTT.

The genes are TRBV18 and TRBJ2-7; tentative D call: TRBD2 (6 bases). The V end was cut by 2 bases, the J end by 0 bases, with 14 bases between. This CDR3 region has 16 residues. Germline V gene sequence: CDR1 KGHSH, CDR2 LQKENI. The CDR3 sequence: CASSPLEGTISYEQYF. The CDR3 bases are TGTGCCAGCTCACCATTGGAGGGGACCATCTCCTACGAGCAGTACTTC.

The chain has TRBV10-2 and TRBJ2-3; TRBD1 aligns across 8 bases. The V segment lost 6 bases and the J segment 5 bases; nucleotides outside the gene matches: 10. Germline V CDR1 and CDR2: WSHSY, SAAADI. This CDR3 comprises 15 residues. The CDR3 DNA reads as TGCGCCAGCAGCCCACCCGGGACAGGTCAAGATACGCAGTATTTT. Its translation is CASSPPGTGQDTQYF.

The CDR3 DNA reads as TGTGCCAGTAGTATAGATCTTTTCGGGGGGCACGGAGATACGCAGTATTTT. Its translation: CASSIDLFGGHGDTQYF. The rearrangement joins TRBV19 to TRBJ2-3, with D tentatively TRBD2 (7 bases). Between the trimmed V and J ends, which lost 0 bases and 5 bases, there was a span of 18 bases. CDR3 length: 17 amino acids. Germline values: CDR1 LNHDA, CDR2 SQIVND (reference sequence).

V usage is TRBV14 and J usage is TRBJ1-1; D is unclear. The ends were cut back, 3 bases at V and 6 bases at J, with 14 bases in the middle. The CDR3 loop spans 14 amino acids. CDR1 SGHDN and CDR2 FVKESK come from the germline V gene. The CDR3: CASSHMVTFAEAFF. CDR3 nucleotides: TGTGCCAGCAGCCACATGGTAACTTTTGCTGAAGCTTTCTTT.

The V and J genes are TRBV7-2 and TRBJ2-5; TRBD2 agrees at 7 bases. V shed 5 bases, J shed 4 bases, and the junction held 16 bases outside the gene matches. CDR3 length equals 17 residues. Germline V gene sequence: CDR1 SGHTA, CDR2 FQGNSA. The CDR3 loop reads CASSPLGVRGSGETQYF. CDR3 bases: TGTGCCAGCAGCCCCCTCGGGGTGCGGGGGTCGGGAGAGACCCAGTACTTC.

V gene TRBV7-2 combines with J gene TRBJ1-1; TRBD1 might be the D (5 bases). Trimming cost V 5 bases and J 2 bases, with 15 bases left between them. Germline V gene lookup returns CDR1 SGHTA and CDR2 FQGNSA. This CDR3 comprises 15 residues. CDR3 protein: CASSKGGAANTEAFF. In nucleotides, the CDR3 is TGTGCCAGCAGCAAAGGTGGGGCAGCCAACACTGAAGCTTTCTTT.

V and J are TRBV19 and TRBJ1-2; TRBD1 aligns across 9 bases. The CDR3 has 17 amino acids. V shed 4 bases, J shed 4 bases, and the junction held 13 bases outside the gene matches. Germline CDR1 reads LNHDA; CDR2 reads SQIVND (reference sequence). CDR3 nucleotide sequence: TGTGCCAGTAGTAGAAGTAATACCAGACAGGGGGGCTATGGCTACACCTTC. It codes for CASSRSNTRQGGYGYTF.

The chain combines TRBV19 with TRBJ2-7; D gene unclear. The CDR3 length is 12 residues. Germline V gene data show CDR1 as LNHDA and CDR2 as SQIVND (reference sequence). V was pared by 9 bases and J by 6 bases, with 15 bases between. Written as DNA, the CDR3 is TGTGCCAGCTCACCTTCCGGAGTCGAGCAGTACTTC. Protein sequence: CASSPSGVEQYF.

The CDR3 sequence: CASSSGAGLYGYTF. CDR3 bases: TGTGCCAGCAGCTCAGGGGCGGGCCTCTATGGCTACACCTTC. The chain joins TRBV5-4 to TRBJ1-2; weak D call: TRBD1 (6 bases). CDR1 SGHNT and CDR2 YYREEE come from the germline V gene (reference sequence). Trimming pared 3 bases from V and 4 bases from J, leaving 13 bases between. This CDR3 spans 14 amino acids.

V gene TRBV5-1 combines with J gene TRBJ2-5; D gene ambiguous. With 4 bases removed from V and 0 bases from J, the gap between germline ends came to 4 bases. Germline V gene sequence: CDR1 SGHRS, CDR2 YFSETQ. This CDR3 region has 12 residues. CDR3 in amino acids: CASSQYQETQYF. Written as DNA, the CDR3 is TGCGCCAGCAGCCAGTACCAAGAGACCCAGTACTTC.

The V and J genes are TRBV7-9 and TRBJ1-2; D perhaps matches TRBD1 (6 bases). The CDR3 runs to 14 residues. The germline V and J ends were trimmed by 1 base and 3 bases, with 9 bases remaining between them. The germline V gene has CDR1 SEHNR and CDR2 FQNEAQ (reference sequence). The CDR3 protein is CASSLVQGDYGYTF. CDR3 DNA: TGTGCCAGCAGCTTAGTACAGGGTGACTATGGCTACACCTTC.

The CDR3 DNA reads TGTGCCAGCAGCTTACAATCGGTAGGGGTGGCCGAGCAGTACTTC. It encodes CASSLQSVGVAEQYF. The chain carries TRBV7-2 and TRBJ2-7; TRBD1 might be the D (5 bases). The CDR3 sequence is 15 residues long. In germline, CDR1 is SGHTA, CDR2 FQGNSA. Deletions cut 2 bases from V and 6 bases from J, with 17 bases between.

The chain couples TRBV5-1 to TRBJ2-3, with a possible D match to TRBD2 (5 bases). V lost 10 bases to trimming and J lost 10 bases, with 22 bases between them. Germline lookup yields CDR1 SGHRS and CDR2 YFSETQ. This CDR3 contains 13 residues. The CDR3 reads CACATILGGSQYF. In DNA form, the CDR3 reads TGCGCCTGCGCAACTATACTAGGCGGGTCGCAGTATTTT.

A remark on this clone: Other DNA sequences in the sample encode the same CDR3. This chain joins TRBV5-1 and TRBJ2-7; 11 nucleotides line up with TRBD1. Germline CDR1 reads SGHRS; CDR2 reads YFSETQ. The CDR3 sequence is 14 residues long. J gave up 4 bases and V 2 bases, and 2 bases lay outside the gene matches. The CDR3 reads CASSFGTGGYEQYF. DNA for the CDR3: TGCGCCAGCAGCTTCGGGACAGGGGGATACGAGCAGTACTTC.

This clone was seen just once. The rearrangement uses TRBV6-6 and TRBJ1-2, with 11 nucleotides matching TRBD1. Germline CDR1 MNHNY, CDR2 SVGAGI (reference sequence). The CDR3 loop spans 13 amino acids. Germline trimming cut 6 bases from V and 8 bases from J; bases unmatched to any gene: 5. CDR3 sequence reads: CASRGQGAQGYTF. CDR3 nucleotides: TGTGCCAGCAGAGGACAGGGGGCGCAGGGCTACACCTTC.

This chain links TRBV11-2 with TRBJ2-1, with 7 nucleotides matching TRBD1. Germline V gene sequence: CDR1 SGHAT, CDR2 FQNNGV. The CDR3 is 13 residues long. The V segment lost 5 bases and the J segment 6 bases; nucleotides outside the gene matches: 4. For the CDR3, the DNA is TGTGCCAGCAGCCCTGGGACAGTCAATGAGCAGTTCTTC. This gives the protein CASSPGTVNEQFF.

DNA of the CDR3: TGCGCCAGCAGCATTGGACAGGGGGATTTCTACGAGCAGTACTTC. Translated, it gives CASSIGQGDFYEQYF. The rearrangement uses TRBV4-1 and TRBJ2-7; 10 nucleotides agree with TRBD1. CDR3 size: 15 residues. Unmatched junction bases numbered 7, after V lost 5 bases and J lost 3 bases. Germline V lookup: CDR1 MGHRA, CDR2 YSYEKL.

The chain links TRBV4-3 to TRBJ1-1; TRBD1 might be the D (6 bases). V gave up 0 bases and J gave up 0 bases, with 23 bases separating them. In germline, CDR1 is LGHNA, CDR2 YSLEER. The CDR3 consists of 20 residues. DNA for the CDR3: TGCGCCAGCAGCCAAGATTCTGCGCTCAGGGGTCGCGGAGTGAACACTGAAGCTTTCTTT. The encoded protein is CASSQDSALRGRGVNTEAFF.

V usage is TRBV10-3 and J usage is TRBJ1-3; 7 bases line up with TRBD1. Germline assignment: CDR1 ENHRY and CDR2 SYGVKD. The V segment lost 4 bases and the J segment 0 bases; nucleotides outside the gene matches: 3. CDR3 length: 15 amino acids. The chain's CDR3 is CAISGGQTSGNTIYF. The CDR3 DNA reads as TGTGCCATCAGTGGGGGACAGACCTCTGGAAACACCATATATTTT.

V is TRBV7-6 and J is TRBJ2-1, with D unclear. The CDR3 covers 14 residues. V shed 4 bases and J shed 0 bases, with 7 bases lying between them. CDR1 SGHVS and CDR2 FNYEAQ come from the germline V gene. The CDR3 DNA reads TGTGCCAGCAGCTCCTTCGTCTCCTACAATGAGCAGTTCTTC. Amino acid sequence: CASSSFVSYNEQFF.